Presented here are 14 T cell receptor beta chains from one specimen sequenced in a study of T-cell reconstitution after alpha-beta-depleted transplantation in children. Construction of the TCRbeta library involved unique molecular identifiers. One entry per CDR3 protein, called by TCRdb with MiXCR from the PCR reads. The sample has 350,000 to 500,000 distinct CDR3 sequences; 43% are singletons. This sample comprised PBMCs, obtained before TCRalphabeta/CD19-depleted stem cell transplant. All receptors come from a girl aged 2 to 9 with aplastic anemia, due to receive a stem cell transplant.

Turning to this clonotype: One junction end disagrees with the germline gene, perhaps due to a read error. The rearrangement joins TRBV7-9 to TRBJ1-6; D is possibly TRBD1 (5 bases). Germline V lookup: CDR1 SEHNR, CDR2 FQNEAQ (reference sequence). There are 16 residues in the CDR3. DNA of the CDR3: TGTGCCAACAGCTTAGGGGCCGGGAGTGGGAATTCACCCCTCCACTTT. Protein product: CANSLGAGSGNSPLHF.

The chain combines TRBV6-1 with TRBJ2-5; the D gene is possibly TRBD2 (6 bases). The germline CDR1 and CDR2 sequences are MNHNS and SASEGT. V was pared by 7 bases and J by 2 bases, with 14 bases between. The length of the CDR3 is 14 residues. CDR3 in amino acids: CASTDWGTQETQYF. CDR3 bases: TGTGCCAGCACAGACTGGGGGACTCAAGAGACCCAGTACTTC.

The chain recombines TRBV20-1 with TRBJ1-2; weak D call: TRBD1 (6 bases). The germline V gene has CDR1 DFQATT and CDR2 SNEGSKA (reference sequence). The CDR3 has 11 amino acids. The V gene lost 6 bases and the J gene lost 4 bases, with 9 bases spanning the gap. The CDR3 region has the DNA TGCAGTGCAAAGACAGGCTATGGCTACACCTTC. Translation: CSAKTGYGYTF.

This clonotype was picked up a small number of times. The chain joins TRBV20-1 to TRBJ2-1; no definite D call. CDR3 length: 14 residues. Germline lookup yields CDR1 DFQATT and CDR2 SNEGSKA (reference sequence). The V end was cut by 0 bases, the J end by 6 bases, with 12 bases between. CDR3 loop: CSARDPLSSNEQFF. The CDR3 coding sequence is TGCAGTGCTAGAGACCCCCTTAGCAGCAATGAGCAGTTCTTC.

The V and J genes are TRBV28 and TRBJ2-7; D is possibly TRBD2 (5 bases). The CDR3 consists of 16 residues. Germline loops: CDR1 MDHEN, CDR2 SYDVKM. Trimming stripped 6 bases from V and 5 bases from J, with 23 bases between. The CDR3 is CASSTDRPRTGNEQYF. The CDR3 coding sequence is TGTGCCAGCAGCACCGACCGGCCCCGTACGGGGAACGAGCAGTACTTC.

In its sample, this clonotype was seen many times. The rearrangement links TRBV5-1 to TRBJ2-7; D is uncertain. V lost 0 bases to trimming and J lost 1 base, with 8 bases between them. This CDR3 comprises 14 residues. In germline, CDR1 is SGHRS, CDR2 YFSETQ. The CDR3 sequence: CASSLGSASYEQYF. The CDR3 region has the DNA TGCGCCAGCAGCTTGGGGTCGGCGTCCTACGAGCAGTACTTC.

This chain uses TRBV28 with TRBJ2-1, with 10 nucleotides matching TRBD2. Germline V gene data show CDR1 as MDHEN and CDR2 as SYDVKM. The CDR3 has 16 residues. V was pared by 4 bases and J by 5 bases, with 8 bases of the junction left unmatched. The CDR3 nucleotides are TGTGCCAGCAGTTCGGGACTAGCGAGGGTTCACAATGAGCAGTTCTTC. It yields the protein CASSSGLARVHNEQFF.

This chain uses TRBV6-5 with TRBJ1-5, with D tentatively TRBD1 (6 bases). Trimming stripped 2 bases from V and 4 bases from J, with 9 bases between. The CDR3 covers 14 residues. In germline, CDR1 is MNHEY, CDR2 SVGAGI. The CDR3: CASSYGQFNQPQHF. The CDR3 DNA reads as TGTGCCAGCAGTTACGGACAGTTTAATCAGCCCCAGCATTTT.

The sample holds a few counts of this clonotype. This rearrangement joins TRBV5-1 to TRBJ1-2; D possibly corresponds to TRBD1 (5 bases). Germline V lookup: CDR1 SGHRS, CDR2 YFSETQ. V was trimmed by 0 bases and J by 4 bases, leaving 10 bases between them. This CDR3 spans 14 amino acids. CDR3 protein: CASSLGGRSYGYTF. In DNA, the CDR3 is TGCGCCAGCAGCTTGGGGGGCAGGAGCTATGGCTACACCTTC. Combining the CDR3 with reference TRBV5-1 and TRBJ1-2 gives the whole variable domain KAGVTQTPRYLIKTRGQQVTLSCSPISGHRSVSWYQQTPGQGLQFLFEYFSETQRNKGNFPGRFSGRQFSNSRSEMNVSTLELGDSALYLCASSLGGRSYGYTFGSGTRLTVV.

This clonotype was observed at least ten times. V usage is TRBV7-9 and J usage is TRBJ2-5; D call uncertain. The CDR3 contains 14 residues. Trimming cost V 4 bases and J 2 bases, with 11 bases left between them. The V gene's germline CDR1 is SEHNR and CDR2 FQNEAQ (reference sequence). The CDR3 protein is CASSWSGGQETQYF. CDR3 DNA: TGTGCCAGCAGCTGGTCAGGTGGTCAAGAGACCCAGTACTTC.

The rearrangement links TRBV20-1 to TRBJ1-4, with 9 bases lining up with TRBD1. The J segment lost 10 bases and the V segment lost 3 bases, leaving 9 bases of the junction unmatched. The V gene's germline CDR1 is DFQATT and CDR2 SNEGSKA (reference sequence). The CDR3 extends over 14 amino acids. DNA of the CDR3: TGCAGTGCTAGTATCGGGACAGGGTCTCCAAAACTGTTTTTT. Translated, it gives CSASIGTGSPKLFF.

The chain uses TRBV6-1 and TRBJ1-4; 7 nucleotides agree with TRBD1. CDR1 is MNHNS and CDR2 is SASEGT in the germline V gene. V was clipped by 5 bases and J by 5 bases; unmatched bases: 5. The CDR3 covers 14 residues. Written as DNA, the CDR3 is TGTGCCAGCAGTCGACAGGGATGGAATGAAAAACTGTTTTTT. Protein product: CASSRQGWNEKLFF.

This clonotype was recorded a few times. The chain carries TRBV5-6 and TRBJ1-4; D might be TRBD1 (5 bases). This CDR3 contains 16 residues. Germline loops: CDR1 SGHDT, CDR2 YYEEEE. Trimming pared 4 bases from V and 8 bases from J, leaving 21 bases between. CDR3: CASSARGSGIVEKLFF. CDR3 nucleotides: TGTGCCAGCAGCGCCCGAGGGTCAGGGATCGTCGAAAAACTGTTTTTT.

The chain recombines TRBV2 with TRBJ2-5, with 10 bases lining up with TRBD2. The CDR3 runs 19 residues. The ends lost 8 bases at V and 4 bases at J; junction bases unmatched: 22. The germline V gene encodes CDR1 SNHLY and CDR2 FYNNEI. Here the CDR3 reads CASCLSPGRGAGGGETQYF. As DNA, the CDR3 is TGTGCCAGCTGTTTATCCCCCGGGCGTGGAGCGGGGGGGGGAGAGACCCAGTACTTC.